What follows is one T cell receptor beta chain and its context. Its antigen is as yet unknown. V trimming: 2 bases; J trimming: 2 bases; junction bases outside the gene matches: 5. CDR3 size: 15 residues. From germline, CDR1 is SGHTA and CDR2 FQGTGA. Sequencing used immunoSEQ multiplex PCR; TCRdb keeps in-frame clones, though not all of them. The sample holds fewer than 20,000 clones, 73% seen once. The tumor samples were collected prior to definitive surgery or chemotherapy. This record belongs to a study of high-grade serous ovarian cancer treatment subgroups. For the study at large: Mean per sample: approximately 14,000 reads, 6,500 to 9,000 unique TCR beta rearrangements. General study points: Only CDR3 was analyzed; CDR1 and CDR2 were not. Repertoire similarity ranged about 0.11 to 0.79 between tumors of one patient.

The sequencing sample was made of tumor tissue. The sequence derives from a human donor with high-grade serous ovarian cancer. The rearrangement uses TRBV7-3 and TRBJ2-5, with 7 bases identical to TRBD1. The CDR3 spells CASSLVGGGQETQYF. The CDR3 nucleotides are TGTGCCAGCAGCTTAGTAGGGGGCGGGCAAGAGACCCAGTACTTC.